The rows below give T cell receptor beta chains drawn from one sample of a study of CD8 T cells in ankylosing spondylitis. TCRdb reanalysed the 5' RACE reads using MiXCR and keeps one entry per CDR3 protein. This sample has 85,000 to 100,000 distinct CDR3 sequences, with 8.8% found just once. The specimen sequenced was blood, either unsorted or a sorted T cell fraction (not recorded which). The receptors here all came from a male donor with ankylosing spondylitis or in good health (not recorded which). Each CDR3 is given without its conserved first and last residue. Fields, in order: V gene, J gene, CDR3 protein.

v_gene: TRBV6-5; j_gene: TRBJ2-7; CDR3aa: ASSYYRSSYEQY
v_gene: TRBV20-1; j_gene: TRBJ2-3; CDR3aa: SASAPGLAPDTQY
v_gene: TRBV5-5; j_gene: TRBJ1-6; CDR3aa: ASSWQQGDPPLH
v_gene: TRBV15; j_gene: TRBJ2-4; CDR3aa: ATSRVVVGNIQY
v_gene: TRBV5-1; j_gene: TRBJ2-1; CDR3aa: ASSLGSGTSVYEQF
v_gene: TRBV20-1; j_gene: TRBJ1-2; CDR3aa: SAPRGPSGYGYT
v_gene: TRBV12-3/TRBV12-4; j_gene: TRBJ2-1; CDR3aa: ASSLAGDIANNEQF
v_gene: TRBV4-2; j_gene: TRBJ1-4; CDR3aa: ASSQDRRGDNEKLF
v_gene: TRBV20-1; j_gene: TRBJ2-5; CDR3aa: SATRTGSQTQY
v_gene: TRBV11-2; j_gene: TRBJ2-7; CDR3aa: ASSLEFIGTSGMGTYEQY
v_gene: TRBV7-9; j_gene: TRBJ1-5; CDR3aa: ASSDRGQPQH
v_gene: TRBV19; j_gene: TRBJ2-3; CDR3aa: ASSMSGTDTQY
v_gene: TRBV29-1; j_gene: TRBJ1-1; CDR3aa: SVTGISNTEAF
v_gene: TRBV27; j_gene: TRBJ1-1; CDR3aa: ASHGPGAGTEAF
v_gene: TRBV20-1; j_gene: TRBJ2-7; CDR3aa: SARRQGDEQY
v_gene: TRBV20-1; j_gene: TRBJ2-5; CDR3aa: SAPRTSGAGETQY
v_gene: TRBV20-1; j_gene: TRBJ1-5; CDR3aa: SARPLYSNQPQH
v_gene: TRBV6-2/TRBV6-3; j_gene: TRBJ1-5; CDR3aa: ASSLRVVDQPQH
v_gene: TRBV28; j_gene: TRBJ1-5; CDR3aa: ASSTWGQPQH
v_gene: TRBV20-1; j_gene: TRBJ2-1; CDR3aa: SASGGGNNEQF
v_gene: TRBV6-2/TRBV6-3; j_gene: TRBJ2-7; CDR3aa: ASSLDGGSTTREQY
v_gene: TRBV29-1; j_gene: TRBJ1-1; CDR3aa: SVGRNTEAF
v_gene: TRBV7-2; j_gene: TRBJ1-6; CDR3aa: ASSLVGGVNSPLH
v_gene: TRBV5-1; j_gene: TRBJ2-7; CDR3aa: ASSSGTGLYEQY
v_gene: TRBV29-1; j_gene: TRBJ1-1; CDR3aa: SVDPTEQAF
v_gene: TRBV11-2; j_gene: TRBJ2-3; CDR3aa: ASSSYNTDTQY
v_gene: TRBV20-1; j_gene: TRBJ2-3; CDR3aa: SASPLPTRSEDTQY
v_gene: TRBV12-3/TRBV12-4; j_gene: TRBJ2-5; CDR3aa: ASSFINLGGETQY
v_gene: TRBV6-2/TRBV6-3; j_gene: TRBJ2-7; CDR3aa: ASGQGDYYEQY
v_gene: TRBV2; j_gene: TRBJ1-5; CDR3aa: ASRPPDKIYSNQPQH
v_gene: TRBV4-2; j_gene: TRBJ1-1; CDR3aa: ASSQGLLGGFLPNTEAF
v_gene: TRBV5-1; j_gene: TRBJ1-1; CDR3aa: ASSLNSWNTEAF
v_gene: TRBV19; j_gene: TRBJ1-2; CDR3aa: ASSIWQSGGYT
v_gene: TRBV28; j_gene: TRBJ2-7; CDR3aa: ASRGTGENYEQY
v_gene: TRBV28; j_gene: TRBJ2-7; CDR3aa: ASSLTAVDEQY
v_gene: TRBV6-1; j_gene: TRBJ2-7; CDR3aa: ASSLLGGKGYYEQY
v_gene: TRBV2; j_gene: TRBJ2-7; CDR3aa: ASSILATEQY
v_gene: TRBV7-9; j_gene: TRBJ2-1; CDR3aa: ASTLRRGPGNEQF
v_gene: TRBV20-1; j_gene: TRBJ1-3; CDR3aa: SARLGAEGNTIY
v_gene: TRBV28; j_gene: TRBJ2-7; CDR3aa: ASSLYEQC
v_gene: TRBV12-3/TRBV12-4; j_gene: TRBJ1-5; CDR3aa: ASSWTGNQPQH
v_gene: TRBV9; j_gene: TRBJ1-3; CDR3aa: ASSVGASGNTIY
v_gene: TRBV11-3; j_gene: TRBJ2-2; CDR3aa: ASSLHATGELF
v_gene: TRBV29-1; j_gene: TRBJ2-7; CDR3aa: SVGQGLTYEQY
v_gene: TRBV5-1; j_gene: TRBJ1-1; CDR3aa: ASSPQGAPRNTEAF